These T cell receptor beta chains were read from a single sample in a study of monozygotic twins with inflammatory bowel disease. TCRdb re-analyzed the 5' RACE reads; it lists each CDR3 protein once, without DNA. Recorded for this sample: about 440,000 distinct CDR3 sequences. The source material was blood. Every receptor here comes from a human donor with ulcerative colitis or Crohn's disease, or a healthy co-twin of an affected twin (not recorded which). Each CDR3 is given with its conserved first and last residue.

v_call	j_call	cdr3_aa
TRBV6-1	TRBJ2-3	CASSASGKPTDTQYF
TRBV28	TRBJ1-5	CASSITGGRISNQPQHF
TRBV5-1	TRBJ2-1	CASSLRTSAGDEQFF
TRBV7-2	TRBJ1-2	CASWGSSGYTF
TRBV6-1	TRBJ1-1	CASRRDTLNTEAFF
TRBV12-3/TRBV12-4	TRBJ2-1	CASSLNPSRGLANNEQFF
TRBV10-3	TRBJ2-2	CAISESGRATTGELFF
TRBV20-1	TRBJ2-1	CSAGGGSAKSYNEQFF
TRBV4-1	TRBJ1-2	CASSQDGTAANYGYTF
TRBV10-3	TRBJ2-3	CAISALRDPGGNSPQYF
TRBV29-1	TRBJ1-1	CSVESEGTRLF
TRBV7-9	TRBJ1-2	CASSPRLGQGLDGYTF
TRBV20-1	TRBJ2-2	CSASRGPGELFF
TRBV12-3/TRBV12-4	TRBJ1-2	CASSLGVLDYGYTF
TRBV30	TRBJ1-2	CAWSVQFLLNGYTF
TRBV6-1	TRBJ1-1	CASSPRTISNTEAFF
TRBV6-1	TRBJ2-7	CASNKPSASSYEQYF
TRBV27	TRBJ1-1	CASSSPYKNTEAFF
TRBV6-2/TRBV6-3	TRBJ2-5	CASTGMGKRETQYF
TRBV20-1	TRBJ1-5	CSAGGGYDQPQHF
TRBV7-2	TRBJ2-2	CATSRGRIANTGELFF
TRBV29-1	TRBJ2-2	CSVADRGLTSNTGELFF
TRBV28	TRBJ2-2	CASRGSAGELFF
TRBV12-3/TRBV12-4	TRBJ1-1	CASSFYEGTEAFF
TRBV4-2	TRBJ2-7	CASSQDYGTVNEQYF
TRBV3-1	TRBJ2-1	CASSQVDRGNEQFF
TRBV5-1	TRBJ2-5	CASSSGLAGGPGEETQYF
TRBV6-1	TRBJ1-1	CASSPGGQNTEAFF
TRBV9	TRBJ2-3	CASSVRSGDLDTQYF
TRBV5-4	TRBJ1-1	CASSLRQGLTEAFF
TRBV5-1	TRBJ2-7	CASSLGGSDYEQYF
TRBV11-1	TRBJ1-1	CASSLVTGGAPMNTEAFF
TRBV18	TRBJ1-1	CASTPQLNTEAFF
TRBV15	TRBJ1-2	CATSRGRGDGYTF
TRBV25-1	TRBJ1-2	CASSDQRTGPDGYTF
TRBV7-2	TRBJ2-1	CASSLGTHFYNEQFF
TRBV24-1	TRBJ2-3	CATSDARGTDTQYF
TRBV7-8	TRBJ2-5	CASSPGTSGRVIETQYF
TRBV12-3/TRBV12-4	TRBJ2-4	CASSFGLAGGSMQYF
TRBV7-9	TRBJ2-2	CASSPIGGADTGELFF
TRBV11-3	TRBJ2-5	CASSFNFWETQYF
TRBV25-1	TRBJ1-3	CASSPGESSGNTIYF
TRBV20-1	TRBJ2-7	CSARAGPDRVYEQYF
TRBV20-1	TRBJ2-1	CSARFRTSGSSYNEQFF
TRBV21-1	TRBJ2-3	CASTVPSGRADTQYF
TRBV6-2/TRBV6-3	TRBJ1-1	CASSYSNRGSVNTEAFF
TRBV20-1	TRBJ2-1	CSASGVAGGNEQFF
TRBV24-1	TRBJ2-7	CATSPEGASYEQYF
TRBV29-1	TRBJ1-1	CSVVVRGQMNTEAFF
TRBV10-3	TRBJ1-1	CAISEDTEAFF
TRBV27	TRBJ2-3	CASSLRGIHSTDTQYF
TRBV5-4	TRBJ2-7	CASSSGLAGLEQYF
TRBV6-1	TRBJ1-4	CASSTGFATNEKLFF
TRBV5-1	TRBJ2-1	CASKSGTEQFF
TRBV5-1	TRBJ2-2	CASSHGEYTGELFF